This is a list of T cell receptor beta chains from one sample in a study of cytomegalovirus exposure and HLA in healthy donors. Profiled with immunoSEQ multiplex PCR; TCRdb holds only in-frame clones, not every one. The sample lists some 180,000 clones, 86% occurring once. Material: PBMCs. The receptors derive from a man aged 30-40 years in good health and CMV-seropositive. The CDR3 runs from the conserved cysteine through the conserved F or W. A D gene is named only where the DNA matches it firmly. Rows give clone size only sometimes, using once, few, many, or a class for an expanded clone.

v_gene: TRBV7-9; abundance: .; d_gene: .; j_gene: TRBJ1-2; CDR3nt: TGTGCCAGCAGCCCCAGCCCTCCAGAGGGCTACACCTTC; CDR3aa: CASSPSPPEGYTF
v_gene: TRBV19; abundance: .; d_gene: .; j_gene: TRBJ1-4; CDR3nt: TGTGCCACCAAGGGAGACAGCCCTAATGAAAAACTGTTTTTT; CDR3aa: CATKGDSPNEKLFF
v_gene: TRBV10-3; abundance: .; d_gene: .; j_gene: TRBJ1-2; CDR3nt: TGTGCCATTACAGGATATCGTGATGGCTACACCTTC; CDR3aa: CAITGYRDGYTF
v_gene: TRBV29-1; abundance: .; d_gene: TRBD2; j_gene: TRBJ2-1; CDR3nt: TGCAGCGCTGAGGTGGAGCGGGGCTACAATGAGCAGTTCTTC; CDR3aa: CSAEVERGYNEQFF
v_gene: TRBV11-2; abundance: .; d_gene: TRBD1; j_gene: TRBJ2-7; CDR3nt: TGTGCCAGCAGCTTAAACGTAGGACAGGGTCCCGAGCAGTACTTC; CDR3aa: CASSLNVGQGPEQYF
v_gene: TRBV6-5; abundance: .; d_gene: .; j_gene: TRBJ1-1; CDR3nt: TGTGCCAGCAGCCGACAAGGTAACACTGAAGCTTTCTTT; CDR3aa: CASSRQGNTEAFF
v_gene: TRBV5-4; abundance: .; d_gene: .; j_gene: TRBJ2-1; CDR3nt: TGTGCCAGCAGCAACAGGGTTGAGTTGGACAATGAGCAGTTCTTC; CDR3aa: CASSNRVELDNEQFF
v_gene: TRBV9; abundance: .; d_gene: .; j_gene: TRBJ2-7; CDR3nt: TGTGCCAGCAGCGTAGGCGGCAGAAACTCCTACGAGCAGTACTTC; CDR3aa: CASSVGGRNSYEQYF
v_gene: TRBV29-1; abundance: .; d_gene: TRBD2; j_gene: TRBJ2-7; CDR3nt: TGCAGCGTTTTAAAGTTGCGGGGGACCCGGTACGAGCAGTACTTC; CDR3aa: CSVLKLRGTRYEQYF
v_gene: TRBV27; abundance: .; d_gene: TRBD2; j_gene: TRBJ2-3; CDR3nt: TGTGCCAGCAGGCCGGGGGGTTGGCCACTACCAGATACGCAGTATTTT; CDR3aa: CASRPGGWPLPDTQYF
v_gene: TRBV7-2; abundance: .; d_gene: TRBD2; j_gene: TRBJ2-5; CDR3nt: TGTGCCAGCAGCTTAGATTTCGCTAGCGGGAGGGCCAGAGGAGAGACCCAGTACTTC; CDR3aa: CASSLDFASGRARGETQYF
v_gene: TRBV30; abundance: once; d_gene: .; j_gene: TRBJ1-1; CDR3nt: TGTGCCTGGATTGGAGTGGGGGCTGAAGCTTTCTTT; CDR3aa: CAWIGVGAEAFF
v_gene: TRBV7-3; abundance: .; d_gene: .; j_gene: TRBJ2-7; CDR3nt: TGTGCCAGCAGCTTATTTACCGGTGGCTCCTACGAGCAGTACTTC; CDR3aa: CASSLFTGGSYEQYF
v_gene: TRBV30; abundance: .; d_gene: .; j_gene: TRBJ1-2; CDR3nt: TGTGCCTGGAGTGTAAAAGGCTATGGCTACACCTTC; CDR3aa: CAWSVKGYGYTF
v_gene: TRBV7-9; abundance: once; d_gene: .; j_gene: TRBJ1-1; CDR3nt: TGTGCCAGCAGCCCAGGGATGAACACTGAAGCTTTCTTT; CDR3aa: CASSPGMNTEAFF
v_gene: TRBV25-1; abundance: few; d_gene: TRBD1; j_gene: TRBJ1-3; CDR3nt: TGTGCCAGCAGTGCCGATCGACAGGGCCCTGGAAACACCATATATTTT; CDR3aa: CASSADRQGPGNTIYF
v_gene: TRBV12-5; abundance: .; d_gene: .; j_gene: TRBJ2-3; CDR3nt: TGTGCTAGTGGTTCCTTGGGCGGGACAGATACGCAGTATTTT; CDR3aa: CASGSLGGTDTQYF
v_gene: TRBV5-1; abundance: .; d_gene: .; j_gene: TRBJ2-1; CDR3nt: TGCGCCAGCAGCTTGGGGACCGCCCCCACCAATGAGCAGTTCTTC; CDR3aa: CASSLGTAPTNEQFF
v_gene: TRBV29-1; abundance: .; d_gene: TRBD2; j_gene: TRBJ2-1; CDR3nt: TGCAGCGTTCAGAAGCGGGGGGCCTACAATGAGCAGTTCTTC; CDR3aa: CSVQKRGAYNEQFF
v_gene: TRBV28; abundance: .; d_gene: .; j_gene: TRBJ1-5; CDR3nt: TGTGCCAGCAGTTTAGGGCGGAACAATCAGCCCCAGCATTTT; CDR3aa: CASSLGRNNQPQHF
v_gene: TRBV11-2; abundance: .; d_gene: .; j_gene: TRBJ2-5; CDR3nt: TGTGCCAGCAGCTGGGCCAGGCAAGAGACCCAGTACTTC; CDR3aa: CASSWARQETQYF
v_gene: TRBV15; abundance: .; d_gene: TRBD1; j_gene: TRBJ1-6; CDR3nt: TGTGCCACCAGCAGAGGACAGGGGGATAATTCACCCCTCCACTTT; CDR3aa: CATSRGQGDNSPLHF